This T cell receptor (beta chain) appears in the sequencing data of a study of blood T cell repertoires in COVID-19. In the study overall: Acute-phase and convalescent COVID-19 samples originated in the United States, Italy and Spain. Nucleic acid was either cDNA or gDNA, and it came from T cells, B-cell-depleted T cells, or PBMCs.

The authors' processing: Reference gene primers were amplified, and this amplification served to estimate nucleated cell counts. TCRdb keeps only in-frame clones here, not all; method: immunoSEQ multiplex PCR. V and J calls and clone size are given by that table; D and trimming were obtained from the DNA. The repertoire has 65,000 to 80,000 clones, 80% to 90% of them found once; the top ten carry about 5.3%. V was pared by 2 bases and J by 7 bases, with 9 bases between. Germline lookup yields CDR1 SGHNT and CDR2 YYREEE (reference sequence). This CDR3 comprises 12 residues. The specimen was peripheral blood. The chain links TRBV5-4 to TRBJ1-1; D is unclear. The sequence was collected from a man in his fifties with active COVID-19. CDR3 loop: CASSLTAGEAFF. As DNA, the CDR3 is TGTGCCAGCAGCTTAACAGCGGGTGAAGCTTTCTTT.